The 25 T cell receptor beta chains presented below share a single source sample, sequenced in a study of cytomegalovirus exposure and HLA in healthy donors. Assay used: immunoSEQ multiplex PCR; TCRdb lists only in-frame clones, some missing. Among about 130,000 clones, about 96% were seen once, and the ten largest hold 1.7%. The sequencing sample was made of PBMCs. The receptors were gathered from a man aged 18 to 30 in good health and CMV-seronegative.

The chain has TRBV6-5 and TRBJ2-6; 7 bases line up with TRBD1. Germline CDR1 and CDR2: MNHEY and SVGAGI. V lost 2 bases and J lost 2; bases outside the gene matches: 0. This CDR3 is built from 15 residues. CDR3 DNA sequence: TGTGCCAGCAGTTACGACAGGGCTGGGGCCAACGTCCTGACTTTC. This translates into CASSYDRAGANVLTF.

The rearrangement uses TRBV29-1 and TRBJ2-7, with unresolved D. V lost 4 bases to trimming and J lost 5 bases, with 15 bases between them. In germline, CDR1 is SQVTM, CDR2 ANQGSEA. There are 13 residues in the CDR3. The chain's CDR3 is CSVVQDRAHEQYF. CDR3 nucleotide sequence: TGCAGCGTTGTTCAGGATCGCGCCCACGAGCAGTACTTC.

The J gene is TRBJ2-7, the V gene TRBV2; D gene unclear. Germline lookup yields CDR1 SNHLY and CDR2 FYNNEI. The CDR3 sequence is 14 residues long. The V end was cut by 1 base, the J end by 1 base, with 8 bases between. The CDR3 sequence is CASSEERWSYEQYF. The DNA for the CDR3 is TGTGCCAGCAGTGAAGAGAGGTGGTCCTACGAGCAGTACTTC. Full variable domain (rest looked up from reference TRBV2 and TRBJ2-7): EPEVTQTPSHQVTQMGQEVILRCVPISNHLYFYWYRQILGQKVEFLVSFYNNEISEKSEIFDDQFSVERPDGSNFTLKIRSTKLEDSAMYFCASSEERWSYEQYFGPGTRLTVT.

The chain links TRBV2 to TRBJ1-2, with unresolved D. The CDR3 totals 16 residues. Trimming removed 10 bases at V and 3 bases at J, with 24 bases between. Germline V CDR1 and CDR2: SNHLY, FYNNEI. The CDR3 DNA sequence: TGTGCCACCTTTTCGTATGGGGAGGCTGGTGACTATGGCTACACCTTC. Translating it yields CATFSYGEAGDYGYTF.

The chain employs TRBV25-1 and TRBJ2-7, with 7 bases identical to TRBD2. There are 14 residues in the CDR3. CDR1 is MGHDK, CDR2 SYGVNS, per germline. Trimming removed 5 bases from V and 7 bases from J; junction bases left unmatched: 11. CDR3 in DNA: TGTGCCAGCAGTACAAACCTGGGACTACCTGAGCAGTACTTC. Translating gives CASSTNLGLPEQYF.

The chain is built from TRBV11-3 and TRBJ2-1, with a weak D call TRBD2 (5 bases). Germline V lookup: CDR1 SGHNT, CDR2 YENEEA. Trimming removed 5 bases at V and 7 bases at J, with 27 bases between. CDR3 length: 18 residues. CDR3 sequence (DNA): TGTGCCAGCAGCCCTCTACTAGACCTGGTGAGGGATTCGAATGAGCAGTTCTTC. Translated: CASSPLLDLVRDSNEQFF.

Comment on this clone: Other DNA sequences in the same sample also yield this CDR3. The chain recombines TRBV9 with TRBJ2-1; 12 bases line up with TRBD2. V lost 2 bases to trimming and J lost 0 bases; unmatched junction nucleotides: 3. The CDR3 length is 17 residues. The germline CDR1 and CDR2 sequences are SGDLS and YYNGEE. CDR3 residues: CASSVGLAGRSYNEQFF. CDR3 coding DNA: TGTGCCAGCAGCGTGGGACTAGCGGGCCGCTCCTACAATGAGCAGTTCTTC.

The chain is built from TRBV19 and TRBJ2-7, with TRBD2 as a possible D gene (6 bases). The V gene's germline CDR1 is LNHDA and CDR2 SQIVND (reference sequence). The V end was cut by 7 bases, the J end by 2 bases, with 18 bases between. This CDR3 comprises 15 residues. CDR3 region: CASTAGSNPTYEQYF. The CDR3 DNA sequence: TGTGCCAGTACGGCGGGATCCAATCCTACCTACGAGCAGTACTTC.

V is TRBV11-3 and J is TRBJ2-1; perhaps TRBD1 as D (5 bases). V lost 5 bases to trimming and J lost 7 bases, with 15 bases between them. The CDR3 is 14 amino acids. CDR1 is SGHNT, CDR2 YENEEA, per germline. In DNA form, the CDR3 reads TGTGCCAGCAGCCCGTACGTGACAGTGAATGAGCAGTTCTTC. Protein product: CASSPYVTVNEQFF.

The chain joins TRBV15 to TRBJ1-1; D call uncertain. Germline V lookup: CDR1 LNHNV, CDR2 YYDKDF (reference sequence). V was shortened by 0 bases and J by 4 bases, with 9 bases between the two germline ends. The CDR3 is made up of 14 amino acids. The CDR3 DNA reads TGTGCCACCAGCAGAGAATGGCGGGGCACTGAAGCTTTCTTT. It translates to CATSREWRGTEAFF.

The chain is built from TRBV30 and TRBJ2-7; D might be TRBD2 (6 bases). Per the germline V gene, CDR1 is GTSNPN and CDR2 is SVGIG (reference sequence). The CDR3 loop spans 11 amino acids. Trimming took off 5 bases at V and 5 bases at J, with 10 bases between the two ends. CDR3 nucleotides: TGTGCCTGGGCGGGGCTAAACGAGCAGTACTTC. Translation: CAWAGLNEQYF. The variable domain in full, completed from reference TRBV30 and TRBJ2-7, reads SQTIHQWPATLVQPVGSPLSLECTVEGTSNPNLYWYRQAAGRGLQLLFYSVGIGQISSEVPQNLSASRPQDRQFILSSKKLLLSDSGFYLCAWAGLNEQYFGPGTRLTVT.

The chain carries TRBV5-1 and TRBJ2-6; no reliable D call. CDR1 and CDR2 (germline): SGHRS, YFSETQ. The CDR3 has 13 residues. The ends were cut back, 0 bases at V and 7 bases at J, with 5 bases in the middle. The DNA for the CDR3 is TGCGCCAGCAGCTTGGACATCGCCAACGTCCTGACTTTC. Its translation: CASSLDIANVLTF.

The chain has TRBV7-9 and TRBJ1-2; a weak D match, TRBD1 (5 bases). The germline V and J ends were trimmed by 1 base and 8 bases, with 14 bases remaining between them. Germline values: CDR1 SEHNR, CDR2 FQNEAQ (reference sequence). CDR3 length: 14 amino acids. DNA for the CDR3: TGTGCCAGCAGCTTAGTAGGATCTAGGGGAGGCTACACCTTC. Its protein product is CASSLVGSRGGYTF.

This sequence joins TRBV2 and TRBJ2-1; 7 bases are a match to TRBD2. CDR3 length: 14 residues. Unmatched junction bases numbered 4, after V lost 6 bases and J lost 2 bases. Per the germline V gene, CDR1 is SNHLY and CDR2 is FYNNEI. CDR3 DNA sequence: TGTGCCAGCAGGGGGGGGGACCCCTACAATGAGCAGTTCTTC. Translated, it gives CASRGGDPYNEQFF.

The chain recombines TRBV6-6 with TRBJ2-7; 8 bases are shared with TRBD2. Germline values: CDR1 MNHNY, CDR2 SVGAGI (reference sequence). The V segment lost 0 bases and the J segment 4 bases; nucleotides outside the gene matches: 5. The CDR3 sequence is 15 residues long. CDR3 residues: CASSYSPAGVYEQYF. The CDR3 region has the DNA TGTGCCAGCAGTTACTCACCAGCGGGAGTGTACGAGCAGTACTTC.

This chain connects TRBV18 to TRBJ1-2, with TRBD1 matching over 8 bases. Germline V gene sequence: CDR1 KGHSH, CDR2 LQKENI. The ends lost 6 bases at V and 8 bases at J; junction bases unmatched: 8. CDR3 size: 13 residues. The CDR3 DNA sequence: TGTGCCAGCTCGCGCAGGGGGCAAGAAGGCTACACCTTC. It encodes CASSRRGQEGYTF.

The genes are TRBV5-1 and TRBJ2-5, with TRBD1 identical over 8 bases. Germline V gives CDR1 SGHRS, CDR2 YFSETQ. V shed 6 bases and J 4 bases; nucleotides not matched to a gene: 5. CDR3 length: 13 residues. The CDR3 reads CASTGQGGETQYF. The CDR3 nucleotides read TGCGCCAGCACCGGACAGGGAGGAGAGACCCAGTACTTC.

This CDR3 reads CASSLGAGYTF. CDR3 nucleotide sequence: TGTGCCAGCAGCTTGGGAGCTGGCTACACCTTC. The chain combines TRBV5-4 with TRBJ1-2; the D is unclear. V was pared by 0 bases and J by 7 bases, with 4 bases between. Germline V CDR1 and CDR2: SGHNT, YYREEE (reference sequence). The CDR3 totals 11 residues. The whole variable domain, filled in from reference TRBV5-4 and TRBJ1-2, reads ETGVTQSPTHLIKTRGQQVTLRCSSQSGHNTVSWYQQALGQGPQFIFQYYREEENGRGNFPPRFSGLQFPNYSSELNVNALELDDSALYLCASSLGAGYTFGSGTRLTVV.

The genes are TRBV7-2 and TRBJ2-7, with D perhaps matching TRBD2 (5 bases). The germline CDR1 and CDR2 sequences are SGHTA and FQGNSA. V was trimmed by 6 bases and J by 2 bases, leaving 11 bases between them. This CDR3 has 13 amino acids. The CDR3 loop is CASSPGLTYEQYF. DNA for the CDR3: TGTGCCAGCAGTCCTGGACTGACCTACGAGCAGTACTTC.

This chain joins TRBV9 and TRBJ2-7, with a weak D call TRBD1 (5 bases). The CDR3 consists of 13 residues. The ends were cut back, 2 bases at V and 1 base at J, with 7 bases in the middle. The germline V gene has CDR1 SGDLS and CDR2 YYNGEE. CDR3 nucleotides: TGTGCCAGCAGCGTGACAGTTTCCTACGAGCAGTACTTC. Protein sequence: CASSVTVSYEQYF.

A single count supports this clone. This chain uses TRBV18 with TRBJ2-5; D may be TRBD2 (6 bases). V was cut by 2 bases and J by 3 bases, with 13 bases left in between. The CDR3 is 15 residues long. Germline CDR1 and CDR2: KGHSH and LQKENI. CDR3 nucleotides: TGTGCCAGCTCACCAGTAACACAGCGGGAAGAGACCCAGTACTTC. Translating it yields CASSPVTQREETQYF.

This chain uses TRBV29-1 with TRBJ1-5, with TRBD1 matching over 11 bases. Per the germline V gene, CDR1 is SQVTM and CDR2 is ANQGSEA. Trimming at V came to 6 bases and at J to 0 bases, leaving 4 bases not matched to a gene. The CDR3 covers 15 residues. The CDR3: CSVSGTGGSNQPQHF. As DNA, the CDR3 is TGCAGCGTCAGTGGGACAGGGGGTAGCAATCAGCCCCAGCATTTT.

The chain employs TRBV15 and TRBJ1-1; the match to TRBD1 covers 11 bases. V gave up 4 bases and J gave up 5 bases; unmatched junction bases: 6. The germline CDR1 and CDR2 sequences are LNHNV and YYDKDF (reference sequence). This CDR3 is 15 amino acids long. The CDR3 spells CATSTRDRGSTEAFF. The CDR3 bases are TGTGCCACCAGCACCCGGGACAGGGGGTCGACTGAAGCTTTCTTT. The variable domain in full, with the rest retrieved from reference TRBV15 and TRBJ1-1, is DAMVIQNPRYQVTQFGKPVTLSCSQTLNHNVMYWYQQKSSQAPKLLFHYYDKDFNNEADTPDNFQSRRPNTSFCFLDIRSPGLGDTAMYLCATSTRDRGSTEAFFGQGTRLTVV.

This clone was recorded once. The chain uses TRBV28 and TRBJ1-5; 7 bases agree with TRBD1. V shed 5 bases, J shed 0 bases, and the junction held 7 bases outside the gene matches. Germline CDR1 is MDHEN and CDR2 is SYDVKM. This CDR3 is built from 16 residues. The CDR3 reads CASSNRGRDSNQPQHF. The CDR3, as DNA: TGTGCCAGCAGTAACAGGGGCCGGGATAGCAATCAGCCCCAGCATTTT.

This chain connects TRBV25-1 to TRBJ1-4; D is undetermined. With 0 bases removed from V and 5 bases from J, the gap between germline ends came to 7 bases. CDR1 is MGHDK and CDR2 is SYGVNS in the germline V gene. The CDR3 extends over 14 amino acids. In nucleotides, the CDR3 is TGTGCCAGCAGTGAATATGCCGGGAATGAAAAACTGTTTTTT. Translating gives CASSEYAGNEKLFF.